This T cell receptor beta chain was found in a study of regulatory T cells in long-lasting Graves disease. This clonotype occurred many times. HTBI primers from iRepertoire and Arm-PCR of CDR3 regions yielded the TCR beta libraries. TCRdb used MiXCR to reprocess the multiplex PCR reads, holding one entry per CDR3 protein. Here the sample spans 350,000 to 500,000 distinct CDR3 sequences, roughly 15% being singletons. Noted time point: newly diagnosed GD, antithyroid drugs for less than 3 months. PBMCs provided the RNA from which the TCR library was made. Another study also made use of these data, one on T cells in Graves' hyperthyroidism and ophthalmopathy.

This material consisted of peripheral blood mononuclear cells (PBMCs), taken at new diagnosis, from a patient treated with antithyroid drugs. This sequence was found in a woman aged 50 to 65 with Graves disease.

CDR3 sequence: CASSQEGGPISLNEQFF. In nucleotides, the CDR3 is TGTGCCAGCAGCCAAGAGGGGGGGCCCATCTCCCTCAATGAGCAGTTCTTC. The chain couples TRBV3-1 to TRBJ2-1; D may be TRBD2 (7 bases). Trimming removed 0 bases at V and 6 bases at J, with 18 bases between. The CDR3 has 17 amino acids. CDR1 and CDR2 from the germline V gene are LGHDT and YNNKEL (reference sequence).